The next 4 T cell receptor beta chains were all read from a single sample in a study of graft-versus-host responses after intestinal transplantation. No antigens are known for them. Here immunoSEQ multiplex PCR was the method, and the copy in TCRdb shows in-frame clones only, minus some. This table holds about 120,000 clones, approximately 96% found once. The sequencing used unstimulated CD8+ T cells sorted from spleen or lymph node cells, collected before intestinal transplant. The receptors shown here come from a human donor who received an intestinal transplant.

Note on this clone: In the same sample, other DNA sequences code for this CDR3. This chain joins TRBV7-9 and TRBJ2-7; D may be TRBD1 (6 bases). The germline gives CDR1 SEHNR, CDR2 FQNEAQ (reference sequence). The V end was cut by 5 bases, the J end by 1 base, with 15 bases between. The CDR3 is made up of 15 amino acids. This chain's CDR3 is CASSPPTGISYEQYF. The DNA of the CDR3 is TGTGCCAGCAGCCCGCCGACAGGTATATCCTACGAGCAGTACTTC.

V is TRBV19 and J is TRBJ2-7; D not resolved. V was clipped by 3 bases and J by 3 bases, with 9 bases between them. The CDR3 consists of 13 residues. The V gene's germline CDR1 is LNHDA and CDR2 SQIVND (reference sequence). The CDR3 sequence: CASSIESSYEQYF. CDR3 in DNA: TGTGCCAGTAGTATCGAGAGCAGCTACGAGCAGTACTTC.

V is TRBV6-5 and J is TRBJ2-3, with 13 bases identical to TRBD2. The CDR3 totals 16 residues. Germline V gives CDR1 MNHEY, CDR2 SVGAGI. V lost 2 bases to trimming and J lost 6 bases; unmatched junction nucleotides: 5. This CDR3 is CASSYGLAGEGDTQYF. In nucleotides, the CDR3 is TGTGCCAGCAGTTACGGACTAGCGGGAGAGGGGGATACGCAGTATTTT.

In DNA form, the CDR3 reads TGTGCCAGCAGCGCAAGGACAGGGCAAAATAACTATGGCTACACCTTC. This codes for CASSARTGQNNYGYTF. This chain uses TRBV9 with TRBJ1-2; 8 bases match TRBD1. Trimming at V came to 3 bases and at J to 1 base, leaving 8 bases not matched to a gene. Germline values: CDR1 SGDLS, CDR2 YYNGEE. This CDR3 spans 16 amino acids.